This T cell receptor (beta chain) was obtained from a study of T cell responses to AZD1222 COVID-19 vaccine. J was trimmed by 4 bases and V by 5 bases; bases with no gene match: 10. The CDR3 is 15 residues long. Germline V gives CDR1 SGHVS, CDR2 FQNEAQ. Sequencing used immunoSEQ multiplex PCR; TCRdb keeps in-frame clones, though not all of them. The sample yields around 99,000 clones, approximately 91% seen once. V is TRBV7-8 and J is TRBJ1-1; 7 bases line up with TRBD1. The TCR was taken from an adult in good health. The source material was peripheral blood, sampled on day 0 of AZD1222 vaccination. The CDR3 sequence: CASSPEDRAGTEAFF. The CDR3, as DNA: TGTGCCAGCAGCCCCGAAGACAGGGCTGGCACTGAAGCTTTCTTT.